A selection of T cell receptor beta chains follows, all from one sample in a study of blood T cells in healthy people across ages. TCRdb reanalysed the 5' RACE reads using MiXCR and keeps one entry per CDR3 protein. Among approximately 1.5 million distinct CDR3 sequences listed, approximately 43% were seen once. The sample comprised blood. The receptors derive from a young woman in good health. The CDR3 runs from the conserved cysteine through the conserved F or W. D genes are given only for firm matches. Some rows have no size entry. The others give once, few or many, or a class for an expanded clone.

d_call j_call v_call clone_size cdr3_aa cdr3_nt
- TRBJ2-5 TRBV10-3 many CAISESIQRPETQYF TGTGCCATCAGTGAGTCGATACAACGCCCGGAGACCCAGTACTTC
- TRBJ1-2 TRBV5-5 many CASSLEVPGRATYGYTF TGTGCCAGCAGCTTGGAGGTACCGGGCAGGGCGACCTATGGCTACACCTTC
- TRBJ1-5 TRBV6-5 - CASSYSSNRHQPQHF TGTGCCAGCAGTTACTCATCTAATCGGCACCAGCCCCAGCATTTT
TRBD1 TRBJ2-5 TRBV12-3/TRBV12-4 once CARTEDRVGETQYF TGTGCCAGAACAGAGGACAGGGTAGGGGAGACCCAGTACTTC
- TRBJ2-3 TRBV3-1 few CASSQIGRNTQYF TGTGCCAGCAGCCAAATCGGACGAAATACGCAGTATTTT
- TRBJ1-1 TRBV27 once CASSLGAITEAFF TGTGCCAGCAGTTTAGGGGCGATCACTGAAGCTTTCTTT
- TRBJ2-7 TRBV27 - CASIAWTSSYEQYF TGTGCCAGCATCGCGTGGACGTCTTCCTACGAGCAGTACTTC
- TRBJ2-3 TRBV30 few CAWSSGDTQYF TGTGCCTGGAGTTCGGGCGATACGCAGTATTTT
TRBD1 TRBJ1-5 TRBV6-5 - CASSYSRGPNQPQHF TGTGCCAGCAGTTACTCAAGGGGGCCGAATCAGCCCCAGCATTTT
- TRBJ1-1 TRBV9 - CASSPEGLSTEAFF TGTGCCAGCAGCCCCGAGGGGCTGAGTACTGAAGCTTTCTTT
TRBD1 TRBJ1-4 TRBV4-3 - CASSQVDRVNEKLFF TGCGCCAGCAGCCAAGTTGACAGGGTTAATGAAAAACTGTTTTTT
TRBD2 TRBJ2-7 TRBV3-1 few CASSPSLAGVYEQYF TGTGCCAGCAGCCCCTCGCTAGCGGGAGTATACGAGCAGTACTTC
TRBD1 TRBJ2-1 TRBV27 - CASSQINRGAYNEQFF TGTGCCAGCAGTCAGATTAACAGGGGCGCCTACAATGAGCAGTTCTTC
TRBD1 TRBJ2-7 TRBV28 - CASSRADRDEQYF TGTGCCAGCAGCCGAGCCGACAGGGACGAGCAGTACTTC
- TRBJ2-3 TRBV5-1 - CASSANSGSSTDTQYF TGCGCCAGCAGCGCAAACAGCGGATCTAGCACAGATACGCAGTATTTT
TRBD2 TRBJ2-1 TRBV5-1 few CASSSTIGGAYNEQFF TGCGCCAGCAGCTCCACCATCGGGGGGGCCTACAATGAGCAGTTCTTC
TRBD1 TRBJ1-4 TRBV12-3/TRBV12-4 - CASRASGGSEKLFF TGTGCCAGCAGGGCCTCAGGGGGTTCGGAAAAACTGTTTTTT
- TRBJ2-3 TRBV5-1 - CASSLERGRVGTDTQYF TGCGCCAGCAGCTTGGAAAGGGGCCGCGTGGGCACAGATACGCAGTATTTT
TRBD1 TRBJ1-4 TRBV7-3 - CASSPGGLGEKLFF TGTGCCAGCAGCCCAGGGGGCTTGGGTGAAAAACTGTTTTTT
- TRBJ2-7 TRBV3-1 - CASSQGRASYNEQYF TGTGCCAGCAGCCAAGGCCGGGCCTCCTACAATGAGCAGTACTTC
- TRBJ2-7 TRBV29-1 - CSGQRTSYEQYF TGCAGCGGTCAGAGGACGTCCTACGAGCAGTACTTC
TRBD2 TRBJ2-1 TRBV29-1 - CSVTSGGAYNEQFF TGCAGCGTAACTAGCGGGGGGGCCTACAATGAGCAGTTCTTC
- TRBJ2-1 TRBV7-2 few CASSLDRTGTNEQFF TGTGCCAGCAGCTTAGATCGAACGGGGACAAATGAGCAGTTCTTC
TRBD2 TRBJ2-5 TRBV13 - CASSQGTSGIETQYF TGTGCCAGCAGCCAAGGGACTAGCGGGATAGAGACCCAGTACTTC
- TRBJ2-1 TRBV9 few CASSVEWGGAYNEQFF TGTGCCAGCAGCGTAGAGTGGGGGGGCGCCTACAATGAGCAGTTCTTC
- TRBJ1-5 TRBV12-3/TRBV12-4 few CASSFPSRNQPQHF TGTGCCAGCAGTTTCCCCTCTCGAAATCAGCCCCAGCATTTT
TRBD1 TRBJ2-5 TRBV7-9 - CASSPWGLTGGRETQYF TGTGCCAGCAGCCCGTGGGGGCTGACAGGGGGCCGGGAGACCCAGTACTTC